The 3 T cell receptor beta chains below were found in one sample sequenced in a study of T cell clonality in common variable immunodeficiency. This table comes from immunoSEQ multiplex PCR, and its TCRdb copy is limited to in-frame clones, with some not included. The record shows around 45,000 clones for this sample, with no singletons present. The sequenced material came from peripheral blood mononuclear cells. The receptors shown here come from a person aged 18 to 70 in good health.

The sample holds many counts of this clone. The read ends 3 residues shy of where the CDR3 ends; the end is completed using the germline J gene. The chain combines TRBV5-1 with TRBJ1-2; D is possibly TRBD1 (6 bases). This CDR3 comprises 15 residues. CDR1 is SGHRS and CDR2 is YFSETQ in the germline V gene. The chain's CDR3 is CASSPGGARDGGYTF. Incomplete CDR3 DNA: TGCGCCAGCAGCCCTGGGGGGGCACGAGATGGCGGC.

This clone was picked up many times. The CDR3 extends 3 residues past the end of the read, so its final part is completed from the germline J gene. This same CDR3 is encoded by further DNA sequences in the sample. The V gene is TRBV5-1, the J gene TRBJ2-5; D is undetermined. Germline V gene sequence: CDR1 SGHRS, CDR2 YFSETQ. V was cut by 3 bases and J by 3 bases, with 6 bases left in between. CDR3 length: 12 residues. CDR3 amino acids: CASSSLEETQYF. The DNA read from the CDR3 is TGCGCCAGCAGCTCCCTAGAAGAGACC. Using reference TRBV5-1 and TRBJ2-5 for the parts outside the CDR3, the full variable domain is KAGVTQTPRYLIKTRGQQVTLSCSPISGHRSVSWYQQTPGQGLQFLFEYFSETQRNKGNFPGRFSGRQFSNSRSEMNVSTLELGDSALYLCASSSLEETQYFGPGTRLLVL.

This clone was recorded at least ten times. Read sequence stops 3 residues before the CDR3 end, and the germline J gene provides the missing end. The J gene is TRBJ2-3, the V gene TRBV7-2; TRBD2 is a possible D gene (5 bases). The germline V and J ends were trimmed by 0 bases and 2 bases, with 18 bases remaining between them. Germline CDR1 is SGHTA and CDR2 is FQGNSA. This CDR3 spans 18 amino acids. The CDR3 spells CASSLAGSSGGLTDTQYF. Partial CDR3 DNA: TGTGCCAGCAGCTTAGCGGGGTCTAGTGGCGGGCTCACAGATACG.